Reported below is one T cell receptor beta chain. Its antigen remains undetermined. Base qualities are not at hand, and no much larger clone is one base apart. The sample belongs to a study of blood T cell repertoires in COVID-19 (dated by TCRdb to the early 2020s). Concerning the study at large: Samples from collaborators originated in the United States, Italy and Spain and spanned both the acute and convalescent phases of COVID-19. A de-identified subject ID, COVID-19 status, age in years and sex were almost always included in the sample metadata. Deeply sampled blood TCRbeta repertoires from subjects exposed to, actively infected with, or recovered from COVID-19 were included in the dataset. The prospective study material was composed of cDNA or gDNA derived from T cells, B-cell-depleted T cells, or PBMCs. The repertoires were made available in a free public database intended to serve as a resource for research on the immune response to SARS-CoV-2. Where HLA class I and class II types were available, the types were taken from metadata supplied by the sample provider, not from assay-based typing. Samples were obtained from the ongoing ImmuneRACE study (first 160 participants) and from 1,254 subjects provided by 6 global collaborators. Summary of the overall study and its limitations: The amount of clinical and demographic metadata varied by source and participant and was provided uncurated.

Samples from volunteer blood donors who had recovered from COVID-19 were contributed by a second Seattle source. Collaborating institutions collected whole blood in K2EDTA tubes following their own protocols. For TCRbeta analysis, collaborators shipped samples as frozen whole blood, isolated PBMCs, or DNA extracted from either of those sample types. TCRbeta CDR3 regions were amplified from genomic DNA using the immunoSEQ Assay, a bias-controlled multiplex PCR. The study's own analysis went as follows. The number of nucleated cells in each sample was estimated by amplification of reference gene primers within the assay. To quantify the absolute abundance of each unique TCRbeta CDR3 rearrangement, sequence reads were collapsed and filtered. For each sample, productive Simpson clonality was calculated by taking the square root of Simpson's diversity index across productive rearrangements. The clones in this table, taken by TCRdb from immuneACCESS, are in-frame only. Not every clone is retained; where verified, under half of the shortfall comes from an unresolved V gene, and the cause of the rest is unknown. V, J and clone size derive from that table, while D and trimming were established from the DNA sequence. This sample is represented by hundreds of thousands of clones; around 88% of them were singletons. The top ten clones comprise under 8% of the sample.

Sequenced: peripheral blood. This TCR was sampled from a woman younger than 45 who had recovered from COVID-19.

The CDR3 reads CASSASVYSNQPQHF. In nucleotides, the sequence is TGTGCCAGTAGTGCCAGCGTGTATAGCAATCAGCCCCAGCATTTT. In this chain, TRBV19 is recombined with TRBJ1-5; no D gene is confidently identified. The CDR3 runs 15 amino acids, cysteine and phenylalanine included. The DNA shown is the 45-base CDR3, in frame from base 1. From a lookup of the germline V gene (reference sequence), CDR1 and CDR2 are LNHDA and SQIVND. The V and J ends are trimmed by 5 bases and 0 bases, leaving 11 bases between them. The full variable domain, with segments outside the CDR3 supplied by the reference TRBV19 and TRBJ1-5 proteins, appears as DGGITQSPKYLFRKEGQNVTLSCEQNLNHDAMYWYRQDPGQGLRLIYYSQIVNDFQKGDIAEGYSVSREKKESFPLTVTSAQKNPTAFYLCASSASVYSNQPQHFGDGTRLSIL.